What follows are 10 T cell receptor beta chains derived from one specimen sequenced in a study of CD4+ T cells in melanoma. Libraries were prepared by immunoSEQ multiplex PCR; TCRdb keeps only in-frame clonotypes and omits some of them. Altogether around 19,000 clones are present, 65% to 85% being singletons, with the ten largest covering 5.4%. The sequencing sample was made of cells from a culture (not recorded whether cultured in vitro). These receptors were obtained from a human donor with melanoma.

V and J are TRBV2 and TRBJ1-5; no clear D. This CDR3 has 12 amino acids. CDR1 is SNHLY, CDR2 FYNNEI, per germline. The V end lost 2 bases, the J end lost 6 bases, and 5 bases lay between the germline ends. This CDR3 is CASSEPVQPQHF. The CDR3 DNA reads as TGTGCCAGCAGTGAACCGGTTCAGCCCCAGCATTTT.

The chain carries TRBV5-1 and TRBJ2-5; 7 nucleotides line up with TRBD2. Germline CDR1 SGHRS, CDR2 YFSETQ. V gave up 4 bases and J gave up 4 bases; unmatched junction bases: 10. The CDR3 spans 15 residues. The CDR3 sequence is CASSAGVRVRETQYF. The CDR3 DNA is TGCGCCAGCAGCGCGGGGGTCCGGGTAAGAGAGACCCAGTACTTC.

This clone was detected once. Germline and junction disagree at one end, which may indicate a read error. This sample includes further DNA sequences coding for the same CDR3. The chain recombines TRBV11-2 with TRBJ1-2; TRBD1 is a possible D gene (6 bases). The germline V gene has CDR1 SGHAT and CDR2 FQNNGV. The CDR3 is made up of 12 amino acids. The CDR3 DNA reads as TGTGCCAGCAGCTTAGGGGGGCTGGGCTACACTTTC. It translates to CASSLGGLGYTF.

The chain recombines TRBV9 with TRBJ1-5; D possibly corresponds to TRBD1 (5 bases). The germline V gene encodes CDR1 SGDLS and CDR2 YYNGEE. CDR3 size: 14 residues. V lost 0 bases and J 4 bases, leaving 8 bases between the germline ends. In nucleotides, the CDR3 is TGTGCCAGCAGCGTAGGACAGATGAATCAGCCCCAGCATTTT. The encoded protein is CASSVGQMNQPQHF.

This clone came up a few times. The CDR3 nucleotides are TGCGCCAGCAGCTTCGGGGTAAATCAGCCCCAGCATTTT. This encodes CASSFGVNQPQHF. This chain connects TRBV5-1 to TRBJ1-5; D remains unclear. Germline values: CDR1 SGHRS, CDR2 YFSETQ. V was cut by 2 bases and J by 4 bases, with 7 bases left in between. This CDR3 has 13 amino acids.

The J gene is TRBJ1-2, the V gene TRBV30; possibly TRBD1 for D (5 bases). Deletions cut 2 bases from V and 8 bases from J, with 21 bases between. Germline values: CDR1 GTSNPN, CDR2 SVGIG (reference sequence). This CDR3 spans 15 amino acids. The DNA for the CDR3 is TGTGCCTGGAGTCACTCAGGGCATCGCTTTAGGGGCTACACCTTC. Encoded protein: CAWSHSGHRFRGYTF.

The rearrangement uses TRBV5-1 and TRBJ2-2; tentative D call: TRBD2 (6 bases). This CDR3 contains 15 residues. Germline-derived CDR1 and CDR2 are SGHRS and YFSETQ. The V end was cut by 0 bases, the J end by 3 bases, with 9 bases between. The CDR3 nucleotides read TGCGCCAGCAGCTTGGTTGGGGGGTACACCGGGGAGCTGTTTTTT. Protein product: CASSLVGGYTGELFF.

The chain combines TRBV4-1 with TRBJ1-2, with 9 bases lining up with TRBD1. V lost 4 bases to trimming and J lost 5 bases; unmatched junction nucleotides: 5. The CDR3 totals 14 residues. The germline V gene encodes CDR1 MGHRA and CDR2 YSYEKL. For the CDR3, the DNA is TGCGCCAGCAGCCGGACAGGGGCCGATTATGGCTACACCTTC. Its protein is CASSRTGADYGYTF.

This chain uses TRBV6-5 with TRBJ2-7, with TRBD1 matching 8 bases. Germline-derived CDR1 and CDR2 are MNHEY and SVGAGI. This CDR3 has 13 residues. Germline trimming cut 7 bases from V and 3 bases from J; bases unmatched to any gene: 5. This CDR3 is CASMKGQVYEQYF. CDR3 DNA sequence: TGTGCCAGCATGAAGGGACAGGTCTACGAGCAGTACTTC.

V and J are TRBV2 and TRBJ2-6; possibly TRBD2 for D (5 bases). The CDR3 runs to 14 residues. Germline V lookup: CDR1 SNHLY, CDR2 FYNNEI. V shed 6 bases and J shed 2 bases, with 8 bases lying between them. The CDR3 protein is CASREGAGANVLTF. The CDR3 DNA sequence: TGTGCCAGCAGAGAGGGAGCTGGGGCCAACGTCCTGACTTTC.